The TCR beta chain under discussion was sequenced for a study of T cells in localized non-small cell lung cancer. General study results and limits: Greater blood T cell density accompanied longer overall survival.

With regard to this clone: The antigen remains unidentified.

Germline V lookup: CDR1 KGHSH, CDR2 LQKENI. This CDR3 is built from 15 residues. V was clipped by 0 bases and J by 6 bases, with 14 bases between them. TCRdb's table, derived via immunoSEQ multiplex PCR, lists solely in-frame clones and lacks some. The table records roughly 50,000 clones, approximately 90% of them present only once. Sequencing was performed on peripheral blood, taken before any cancer treatment. This clonotype was obtained from a man aged 40 to 69 with stage I lung adenocarcinoma. This sequence joins TRBV18 and TRBJ1-2; TRBD1 might be the D (5 bases). DNA of the CDR3: TGTGCCAGCTCACCACCGAACAGTCCCAGGGATGGCTACACCTTC. It encodes CASSPPNSPRDGYTF.